What follows is one T cell receptor (beta chain) and its context. The antigen remains undetermined. This entry is derived from a study of graft-versus-host responses after intestinal transplantation. Trimming took 4 bases from V and 13 from J; bases not matched to a gene: 9. The CDR3 spans 14 residues. Germline assignment: CDR1 SGHTA and CDR2 FQGTGA. Using immunoSEQ multiplex PCR, the repertoire was profiled, and TCRdb retains in-frame clones only, with some absent. The repertoire has just over 40,000 clones, approximately 95% of them found once; the top ten carry more than 0.45%. The chain has TRBV7-3 and TRBJ2-1; 11 bases are shared with TRBD2. The material was unstimulated CD8+ T cells sorted from spleen or lymph node cells, obtained before transplant. The sequence came from a human donor who was the organ donor for an intestinal transplant. CDR3 DNA: TGTGCCAGCAGCTCCCGTAGCGGGGGGGCCGGTCAGTTCTTC. This gives the protein CASSSRSGGAGQFF.